The 17 T cell receptor beta chains in this list originate from one sample, sequenced in a study of tumor-infiltrating lymphocytes in primary liver carcinoma. From roughly 20-30 mg of unsorted bulk tissue, DNA and RNA were co-extracted together. Constant-region priming of about 500 ng total RNA yielded TCR beta cDNA. Each TCR beta library was derived from three nested multiplex PCR rounds that employed slightly modified ARM-PCR. The study ran its first two PCR rounds for roughly 10 cycles each, using TRBV1-TRBV30 forward primers and a C-beta reverse primer. One entry per CDR3 protein, called by TCRdb with MiXCR from the multiplex PCR reads. The repertoire holds some 190,000 distinct CDR3 sequences, with around 85% as singletons. Sequenced sample: tumor tissue from primary liver carcinoma. The receptor set was obtained from a man aged 40-49 years with primary liver carcinoma and hepatitis B virus infection.

For this clonotype: The CDR3 end shows no conserved phenylalanine or tryptophan, and so a read error is likely. The chain combines TRBV11-3 with TRBJ2-3; D is unclear. The CDR3 consists of 12 residues. Germline CDR1 is SGHNT and CDR2 is YENEEA. The CDR3 is CASSFNEDTQYN. The CDR3 DNA is TGTGCTAGCAGCTTCAATGAAGATACGCAGTATAAT.

This clonotype appeared once. The junction departs from the called germline gene at one end, perhaps through a read error. This chain uses TRBV28 with TRBJ2-4; no clear D. Per germline, CDR1 MDHEN and CDR2 SYDVKM. This CDR3 comprises 16 residues. DNA of the CDR3: TGTGTCAGCAGTACATACCGGGCCAAGGCCAAAAACTTTCAGTACTTC. This codes for CVSSTYRAKAKNFQYF. The full variable domain, its missing parts supplied by reference TRBV28 and TRBJ2-4, is DVKVTQSSRYLVKRTGEKVFLECVQDMDHENMFWYRQDPGLGLRLIYFSYDVKMKEKGDIPEGYSVSREKKERFSLILESASTNQTSMYLCVSSTYRAKAKNFQYFGAGTRLSVL.

About this clonotype itself: The junction and the germline gene differ at one end; a read error may be behind it. The genes are TRBV6-4 and TRBJ2-5; D is possibly TRBD2 (5 bases). This CDR3 comprises 13 residues. Germline V gene data show CDR1 as MRHNA and CDR2 as SNTAGT. The CDR3 loop is CVSSDGSDTTQYF. In nucleotides, the CDR3 is TGTGTCAGCAGTGATGGTAGCGATACGACCCAGTACTTC.

V and J are TRBV11-2 and TRBJ2-7, with a tentative D call TRBD2 (5 bases). Per the germline V gene, CDR1 is SGHAT and CDR2 is FQNNGV. The CDR3 is 12 residues long. The germline V and J ends were trimmed by 8 bases and 2 bases, with 10 bases remaining between them. The CDR3 sequence is CASDPGAYEQYF. DNA for the CDR3: TGTGCCAGCGATCCCGGGGCCTACGAGCAGTACTTC.

As concerns this clonotype: The missing conserved phenylalanine or tryptophan at the end of this CDR3 makes a read error likely. No DNA is shown, since the ends of the CDR3 on it are uncertain; the CDR3 is the one TCRdb lists. CDR3 region: CASSFPGTSGTKNIRYL. The genes are TRBV11-1 and TRBJ2-4; the table's D call TRBD2 went unverified against the DNA. From germline, CDR1 is SGHAT and CDR2 FQDESV (reference sequence). The CDR3 comprises 17 residues, both ends counted.

This clonotype was seen once. With a much larger clone just one base away, this may be a read error. The gene calls are TRBV7-9 and TRBJ2-5; D is unresolved. The germline CDR1 and CDR2 sequences are SEHNR and FQNEAQ (reference sequence). The CDR3 is 15 amino acids. CDR3 DNA: TGTGCCAGCAGCTTGGGAATGGGGTTCCAAGAGACCCCGTACTTC. This sequence encodes CASSLGMGFQETPYF.

Turning to this clonotype: The junction does not match germline at one end; this may be a read error. The genes are TRBV29-1 and TRBJ2-1; TRBD2 matches 8 bases. Germline CDR1 reads SQVTM; CDR2 reads ANQGSEA. The CDR3 sequence is 15 residues long. The CDR3 sequence: CRVEGETSAEYEQFF. In nucleotides, the CDR3 is TGCAGGGTTGAAGGGGAGACTAGCGCTGAATATGAGCAGTTCTTC.

This clonotype was recorded a few times. This sequence may be a read error, since a much larger clone differs from it by one base. The gene calls are TRBV6-1 and TRBJ2-1; 9 bases match TRBD1. The length of the CDR3 is 15 residues. Germline CDR1 MNHNS, CDR2 SASEGT. CDR3 sequence: CVSSDRQGGYNEQFF. In DNA form, the CDR3 reads TGTGTCAGCAGTGACAGACAGGGGGGCTACAATGAGCAGTTCTTC.

Of note for this clonotype: One junction end disagrees with the germline gene, perhaps due to a read error. The chain joins TRBV11-2 to TRBJ2-6; D possibly corresponds to TRBD1 (6 bases). The V gene's germline CDR1 is SGHAT and CDR2 FQNNGV. The CDR3 is 15 residues long. The CDR3 reads CTSSLYRAGANFLTF. The CDR3 nucleotides read TGTACCAGCAGCTTGTACAGGGCTGGGGCCAACTTCCTGACTTTC.

As regards this clonotype: No conserved phenylalanine or tryptophan is present at the end of the CDR3, so a read error is the likely explanation. This chain connects TRBV6-2 or TRBV6-3 to TRBJ1-5; weak D call: TRBD1 (6 bases). This CDR3 is 14 amino acids long. Looked up from germline, CDR1 is MNHEY and CDR2 is SVGEGT. The CDR3 nucleotides read TGTGCCAGTAGTTATAGGCCAGGGGTTCAGCCCCAGCATATT. Protein product: CASSYRPGVQPQHI.

In nucleotides, the CDR3 is TGCAGTGGGACGGGACGGGTGAACACTGAAGCTTTCTTT. It encodes CSGTGRVNTEAFF. The J gene is TRBJ1-1, the V gene TRBV29-1; D is perhaps TRBD1 (5 bases). Germline lookup yields CDR1 SQVTM and CDR2 ANQGSEA. The CDR3 consists of 13 residues.

As regards this clonotype: The junction departs from the called germline gene at one end, perhaps through a read error. J is TRBJ2-3 and V is TRBV11-2; D might be TRBD1 or TRBD2, each matching 6 bases. Germline CDR1 SGHAT, CDR2 FQNNGV. CDR3 length: 17 amino acids. As DNA, the CDR3 is TGTGCCAGCAGCTTAGATCCAGGGGAGACTAGTTCAGATACGCAGTATTTC. Protein: CASSLDPGETSSDTQYF.

Notes on this clonotype: Because it lacks the conserved phenylalanine or tryptophan at the end, this CDR3 is likely a read error. It is unclear where the CDR3 begins or ends on the DNA, so no DNA is shown, and the CDR3 is as TCRdb lists it. The chain uses TRBV6-6 and TRBJ2-3; TRBD2, the table's D call, lacks a check against the DNA. The CDR3 region is 16 residues in length, termini included. The germline gives CDR1 MNHNY, CDR2 SVGAGI (reference sequence). The CDR3 here is CASSSPAGEDVDTQYY.

V gene TRBV4-2 combines with J gene TRBJ2-5, with D maybe TRBD1 (6 bases). Trimming removed 7 bases at V and 1 base at J, with 19 bases between. Germline V gene data show CDR1 as LGHNA and CDR2 as YNFKEQ. CDR3 size: 16 residues. The CDR3 DNA is TGTGCCAGCAATCAAGACGGGATAGGGGGCCAAGAGACCCAGTACTTC. It translates to CASNQDGIGGQETQYF.

Note on this clonotype: A read error may account for a junction end that differs from germline. The CDR3 loop reads CASSLGRQGVQETHYF. The CDR3 nucleotides are TGTGCCAGCAGTCTGGGGCGTCAGGGGGTTCAAGAGACCCACTACTTC. The genes are TRBV5-4 and TRBJ2-5; TRBD1 agrees at 7 bases. This CDR3 contains 16 residues. CDR1 is SGHNT and CDR2 is YYREEE in the germline V gene (reference sequence).

This clonotype has more than one count but fewer than ten. A much more abundant neighbour one base away suggests this may be a read error. V gene TRBV28 combines with J gene TRBJ2-3; tentative D call: TRBD1 (6 bases). Trimming cost V 4 bases and J 2 bases, with 16 bases left between them. CDR1 is MDHEN, CDR2 SYDVKM, per germline. The CDR3 runs 16 residues. CDR3 residues: CASSSGRQGITDTQYF. The DNA for the CDR3 is TGTGCCAGCAGTTCTGGGCGGCAGGGGATCACAGATACGCAGTATTTT.

This clonotype was found a few times. The chain uses TRBV11-1 and TRBJ2-3; TRBD1 matches 7 bases. In germline, CDR1 is SGHAT, CDR2 FQDESV (reference sequence). Trimming removed 1 base from V and 6 bases from J; junction bases left unmatched: 10. The CDR3 extends over 16 amino acids. The CDR3 sequence is CASSLESVGGLDTQYF. The CDR3 DNA is TGTGCCAGCAGCTTAGAATCGGTAGGGGGCTTGGATACGCAGTATTTT.